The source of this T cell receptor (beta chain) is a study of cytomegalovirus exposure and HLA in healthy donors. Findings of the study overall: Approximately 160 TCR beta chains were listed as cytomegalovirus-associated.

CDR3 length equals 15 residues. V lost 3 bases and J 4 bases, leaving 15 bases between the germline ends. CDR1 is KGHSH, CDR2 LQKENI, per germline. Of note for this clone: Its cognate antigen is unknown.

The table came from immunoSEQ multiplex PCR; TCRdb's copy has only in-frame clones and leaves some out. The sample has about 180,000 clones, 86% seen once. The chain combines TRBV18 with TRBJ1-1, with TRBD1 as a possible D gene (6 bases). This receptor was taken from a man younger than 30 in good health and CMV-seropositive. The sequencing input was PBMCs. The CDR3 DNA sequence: TGTGCCAGCTCACCGCTCCAGCGGGGGGCCACTGAAGCTTTCTTT. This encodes CASSPLQRGATEAFF.